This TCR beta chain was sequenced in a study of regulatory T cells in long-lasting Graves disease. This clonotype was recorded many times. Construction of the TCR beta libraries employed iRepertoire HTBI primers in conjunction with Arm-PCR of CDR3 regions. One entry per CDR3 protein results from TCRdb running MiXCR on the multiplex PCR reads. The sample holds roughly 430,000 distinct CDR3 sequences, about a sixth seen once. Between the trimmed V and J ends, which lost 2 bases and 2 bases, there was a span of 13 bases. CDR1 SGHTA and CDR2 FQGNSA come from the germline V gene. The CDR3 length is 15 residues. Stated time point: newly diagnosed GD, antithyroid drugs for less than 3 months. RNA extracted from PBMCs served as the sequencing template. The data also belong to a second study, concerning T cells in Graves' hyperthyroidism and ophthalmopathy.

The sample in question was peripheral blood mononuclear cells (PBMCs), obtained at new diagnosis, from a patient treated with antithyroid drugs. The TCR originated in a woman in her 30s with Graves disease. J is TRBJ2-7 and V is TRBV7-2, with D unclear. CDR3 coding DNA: TGTGCCAGCAGCTTAAGGGCAGGACGGCCCTACGAGCAGTACTTC. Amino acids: CASSLRAGRPYEQYF.